Listed below are T cell receptor beta chains from one sample, sequenced in a study of neurological immune-mediated disorders. TCRdb fed the 5' RACE reads into MiXCR, producing one record per CDR3 protein. The table shows roughly 30,000 distinct CDR3 sequences, with about an eighth occurring only once. Sequenced: PBMCs. Source of these receptors: a woman aged 55-69 years in good health. Both conserved end residues are part of each CDR3. The D gene is left open where the match is weak. Not every row has a clone size; where given, it reads once, few, many or a size class.

V: TRBV9; length: 15; size: NA; J: TRBJ1-2; D: TRBD1; DNA: TGTGTCATCAGCGGGTCAGGGGGCGTTAACTATGGCTACACCTTC; CDR3: CVISGSGGVNYGYTF
V: TRBV12-3/TRBV12-4; length: 16; size: many; J: TRBJ2-1; D: TRBD2; DNA: TGTGCCAGCCTCGCCAGCGGGGGGGCGGAGAGCAATGAGCAGTTCTTC; CDR3: CASLASGGAESNEQFF
V: TRBV4-3; length: 14; size: many; J: TRBJ2-3; D: NA; DNA: TGCGCCAGCAGCCCGATGGGAAGCACAGATACGCAGTATTTT; CDR3: CASSPMGSTDTQYF
V: TRBV7-2; length: 16; size: many; J: TRBJ1-1; D: NA; DNA: TGTGCCTGCCGCCTTGAGAGGCGGGGTTCTTACACTGAAGCTTTCTTT; CDR3: CACRLERRGSYTEAFF
V: TRBV9; length: 15; size: many; J: TRBJ2-3; D: NA; DNA: TGTGCCAGCAGCGCCTCTGGGGGGGCAAGAGATACGCAGTATTTT; CDR3: CASSASGGARDTQYF
V: TRBV20-1; length: 12; size: many; J: TRBJ2-7; D: NA; DNA: TGCAGTGCTGGGGCCCAACTGCACGAGCAGTACTTC; CDR3: CSAGAQLHEQYF
V: TRBV10-3; length: 16; size: many; J: TRBJ1-1; D: TRBD1; DNA: TGTGCCATCAGTGACCCCGACAGGGGAATGAACACTGAAGCTTTCTTT; CDR3: CAISDPDRGMNTEAFF
V: TRBV28; length: 14; size: many; J: TRBJ2-4; D: NA; DNA: TGTGCCAGCAGGCGGGACCCAGCCAAAAACATTCAGTACTTC; CDR3: CASRRDPAKNIQYF
V: TRBV5-5; length: 12; size: many; J: TRBJ2-4; D: NA; DNA: TGTGCCAGCAGGGAGGCCAAAAACATTCAGTACTTC; CDR3: CASREAKNIQYF
V: TRBV5-4; length: 13; size: many; J: TRBJ2-1; D: NA; DNA: TGTGCCAGCAGCGGGTCCGGGGTTAATGAGCAGTTCTTC; CDR3: CASSGSGVNEQFF
V: TRBV12-3/TRBV12-4; length: 15; size: many; J: TRBJ2-3; D: TRBD2; DNA: TGTGCCAGCAGCAGACTAGCGGCTCTCACAGATACGCAGTATTTT; CDR3: CASSRLAALTDTQYF
V: TRBV6-5; length: 14; size: many; J: TRBJ2-2; D: NA; DNA: TGTGCCAGCAGATGGGACCGCCGGTCCGGGGAGCTGTTTTTT; CDR3: CASRWDRRSGELFF
V: TRBV10-3; length: 14; size: many; J: TRBJ1-5; D: NA; DNA: TGTGCCATCAGTGATTCGACAAGAGATCAGCCCCAGCATTTT; CDR3: CAISDSTRDQPQHF
V: TRBV7-3; length: 13; size: many; J: TRBJ1-4; D: NA; DNA: TGTGCCAGCAGCCCCCGGGCTAATGAAAAACTGTTTTTT; CDR3: CASSPRANEKLFF
V: TRBV5-5; length: 13; size: few; J: TRBJ2-5; D: NA; DNA: TGTGCCAGCAGCTGGGGGGACCAAGAGACCCAGTACTTC; CDR3: CASSWGDQETQYF
V: TRBV14; length: 13; size: NA; J: TRBJ2-5; D: NA; DNA: TGTGCCAGCAGCCAAGGGGGTAGCGAGACCCAGTACTTC; CDR3: CASSQGGSETQYF
V: TRBV15; length: 20; size: many; J: TRBJ2-3; D: TRBD2; DNA: TGTGCCACCAGCAGATCGCAAGGACTAGCGGGAAGATATAGCACAGATACGCAGTATTTT; CDR3: CATSRSQGLAGRYSTDTQYF
V: TRBV18; length: 14; size: many; J: TRBJ1-1; D: NA; DNA: TGTGCCAGCTCCCTTGGACAGATGAACACTGAAGCTTTCTTT; CDR3: CASSLGQMNTEAFF
V: TRBV7-2; length: 15; size: NA; J: TRBJ2-7; D: TRBD2; DNA: TGTGCCAGCAGCCGACTAGCGGGATGGCCGGATGAGCAGTACTTC; CDR3: CASSRLAGWPDEQYF
V: TRBV24-1; length: 12; size: many; J: TRBJ1-5; D: NA; DNA: TGTGCCACCAATAAGGACGCTCAGCCCCAGCATTTT; CDR3: CATNKDAQPQHF
V: TRBV4-1; length: 16; size: many; J: TRBJ2-5; D: TRBD1; DNA: TGCGCCAGCAGCCAAGAGTCAGGGGGTTGGTCGGAGACCCAGTACTTC; CDR3: CASSQESGGWSETQYF
V: TRBV5-1; length: 13; size: many; J: TRBJ2-3; D: TRBD1; DNA: TGCGCCAGCAGACAGGGGGAAGCAGATACGCAGTATTTT; CDR3: CASRQGEADTQYF
V: TRBV5-5; length: 15; size: many; J: TRBJ2-5; D: TRBD1; DNA: TGTGCCAGCAGCCCCATTATCAGGGGGCCGGAGACCCAGTACTTC; CDR3: CASSPIIRGPETQYF
V: TRBV12-3/TRBV12-4; length: 13; size: many; J: TRBJ2-2; D: NA; DNA: TGTGCCAGCAGACTTTCGGGGTCCGGGGAGCTGTTTTTT; CDR3: CASRLSGSGELFF
V: TRBV5-1; length: 14; size: many; J: TRBJ2-1; D: TRBD1; DNA: TGCGCCAGCAGCATAGGACAGGGGGGCGATGAGCAGTTCTTC; CDR3: CASSIGQGGDEQFF
V: TRBV9; length: 16; size: many; J: TRBJ1-6; D: TRBD1; DNA: TGTGCCAGCAGCCTGACAGGGGCCCCCTATAATTCACCCCTCCACTTT; CDR3: CASSLTGAPYNSPLHF
V: TRBV7-2; length: 16; size: many; J: TRBJ2-3; D: TRBD2; DNA: TGTGCCAGCAGCTTAGATGCCGCTAGCGGTCAGAGTACGCAGTATTTT; CDR3: CASSLDAASGQSTQYF
V: TRBV5-6; length: 12; size: many; J: TRBJ2-2; D: NA; DNA: TGTGCCAGCAGCCCCTACACCGGGGAGCTGTTTTTT; CDR3: CASSPYTGELFF
V: TRBV29-1; length: 13; size: many; J: TRBJ2-2; D: NA; DNA: TGCAGCGTTGTAATGGGGGTCACCGGGGAGCTGTTTTTT; CDR3: CSVVMGVTGELFF